Listed below are T cell receptor beta chains from one sample, sequenced in a study of shared clonotypes between healthy human individuals. The data were produced by immunoSEQ multiplex PCR, yet TCRdb's version contains in-frame clones alone and is incomplete. This table has about 710,000 clones, 55% to 80% appearing once. The sample was memory CD4+ T cells sorted from blood. These receptors originate from a woman between 25 and 40 years old in good health. Both conserved end residues are part of each CDR3.

cdr3_aa j_call v_call
CASPDRAGYQPQHF TRBJ1-5 TRBV5-8
CASSSKVDRDWTQYF TRBJ2-5 TRBV7-3
CASSVGHPVANYGYTF TRBJ1-2 TRBV7-8
CASSRNKGASGEKLFF TRBJ1-4 TRBV18
CAWSPRQGGHNEQFF TRBJ2-1 TRBV30
CASSVLASGNTIYF TRBJ1-3 TRBV2
CASSIDGGSYEQYF TRBJ2-7 TRBV11-2
CSARVRNEQFF TRBJ2-1 TRBV20-1
CASSSNVATNEKLFF TRBJ1-4 TRBV11-2
CASRRQGGYGYTF TRBJ1-2 TRBV28
CASSHSDATFYEQYF TRBJ2-7 TRBV28
CAWIIQGSVTGELFF TRBJ2-2 TRBV30
CASSSGQTTGELFF TRBJ2-2 TRBV5-1
CASSPPNGLSTDTQYF TRBJ2-3 TRBV18
CASSRQRTVQETQYF TRBJ2-5 TRBV14
CASSSQAGLAKNIQYF TRBJ2-4 TRBV7-3
CSVGTGGTEAFF TRBJ1-1 TRBV29-1
CASSQTGGENTEAFF TRBJ1-1 TRBV2
CASSAGTEHGTQYF TRBJ2-3 TRBV5-1
CASSSDRDYGYTF TRBJ1-2 TRBV5-4
CASAINNEQFF TRBJ2-1 TRBV6-1
CASSSGVGEQYF TRBJ2-7 TRBV6-5
CASSRGTGGIGGELFF TRBJ2-2 TRBV19
CASAESSEQYF TRBJ2-7 TRBV2
CASTELGGRSRGSFF TRBJ1-1 TRBV10-2
CSVEAPRRNNEQFF TRBJ2-1 TRBV29-1
CASSPDRTYEQYF TRBJ2-7 TRBV18
CASSRPASGTSIGNEQFF TRBJ2-1 TRBV23-1
CASRMAGETDTQYF TRBJ2-3 TRBV11-1
CASSDRQGPGLDYGYTF TRBJ1-2 TRBV2
CASSDRGQGAYEQYF TRBJ2-7 TRBV2
CASSWIAGRSYEQYF TRBJ2-7 TRBV11-2
CASSLPPMNTEAFF TRBJ1-1 TRBV5-5
CASSQSPGGGGYEQFF TRBJ2-1 TRBV5-4
CASSSLIAGTRDTQYF TRBJ2-3 TRBV6-5
CASSPPYGASTDTQYF TRBJ2-3 TRBV5-1
CAISGSSGAYNEQFF TRBJ2-1 TRBV10-3
CASSVGQGTDTQYF TRBJ2-3 TRBV9
CASSEAGDHYNEQFF TRBJ2-1 TRBV9
CASRERVQYF TRBJ2-7 TRBV2
CASSPSGTGGLEAFF TRBJ1-1 TRBV11-2
CASRDRENQPQHF TRBJ1-5 TRBV2
CASSLEAENTEAFF TRBJ1-1 TRBV7-9
CTSSLPEEAHEQYF TRBJ2-7 TRBV1
CSVERADTQYF TRBJ2-3 TRBV29-1
CASSLWVFGGATGGEQYF TRBJ2-7 TRBV28
CASSLGGRQTTDTQYF TRBJ2-3 TRBV5-4
CASRFSKGGYTF TRBJ1-2 TRBV6-1